This T cell receptor beta chain was obtained from a study of shared clonotypes between healthy human individuals. Points from the study as a whole: Sequencing depth was expected to affect clonotype sharing among donors.

This CDR3 comprises 15 residues. V was shortened by 1 base and J by 4 bases, with 11 bases between the two germline ends. Germline CDR1 MGHRA, CDR2 YSYEKL. Cells designated naive CD8 were CD45RO-negative and were positively selected for CCR7, with terminally differentiated effector memory CD45RA+ cells excluded. The healthy adult donors were HIV-negative and reported no recent acute infections or vaccinations. The assay was immunoSEQ multiplex PCR, and TCRdb's table has in-frame clones only and misses some. The table records 2 million or so clones, around 96% of them present only once. Concerning this clone: No antigen is known for it. Other DNA sequences in the same sample also yield this CDR3.

V gene TRBV4-1 combines with J gene TRBJ1-3; weak D call: TRBD1 (6 bases). The source material was naive CD8+ T cells sorted from blood. This receptor was obtained from a man aged 18 to 30 in good health. CDR3 nucleotides: TGCGCCAGCAGCCAAGTCGGGGGCTTCGGAAACACCATATATTTT. Its protein is CASSQVGGFGNTIYF.